This T cell receptor (beta chain) was sequenced for a study of T cell changes during pregnancy in multiple sclerosis. This CDR3 is built from 15 residues. Germline CDR1 reads SGHNT; CDR2 reads YYREEE (reference sequence). V was trimmed by 0 bases and J by 0 bases, leaving 9 bases between them. Measured with immunoSEQ multiplex PCR; TCRdb has only the in-frame clones, and not every one. The data hold about 31,000 clones, with roughly 90% observed a single time. The sample in question was CD8+ T cells from peripheral blood mononuclear cells, obtained in the second trimester of pregnancy. The source of this sequence is a female donor with multiple sclerosis, enrolled in a pregnancy study. The chain couples TRBV5-4 to TRBJ1-1; no firm D call. CDR3 protein: CASSLVKGVNTEAFF. In DNA, the CDR3 is TGTGCCAGCAGCTTGGTTAAAGGAGTGAACACTGAAGCTTTCTTT.